This TCR beta chain appears in the sequencing data of a study of T cell repertoires in cytomegalovirus infection. Study conclusions and caveats: The ex vivo response was dominated by HLA-C-restricted CMV-specific TCR beta clonotypes.

TCRdb passed the reads through MiXCR, listing each CDR3 protein once. The sample carries roughly 640,000 distinct CDR3 sequences, 20% to 25% recorded once. Concerning this clonotype itself: Its cognate antigen is unknown.

V was cut by 7 bases and J by 0 bases, with 7 bases left in between. This CDR3 has 12 amino acids. Germline lookup yields CDR1 DFQATT and CDR2 SNEGSKA (reference sequence). The chain combines TRBV20-1 with TRBJ2-1; D call uncertain. The clonotype originates from a human donor in good health (CMV status not recorded). Some clones in this sample may be carry-over from other donors' samples. Sequencing was performed on CD8+ T cells from PBMCs. The CDR3 region has the DNA TGCAGTGAGTTGAGCTCCTACAATGAGCAGTTCTTC. Its translation is CSELSSYNEQFF.